One sample yielded the 32 T cell receptor beta chains listed below, sequenced in a study of shared clonotypes between healthy human individuals. Produced via immunoSEQ multiplex PCR; TCRdb's table is partial and in-frame only. In the table there are just over 2,000,000 clones, about 95% of which are singletons. It was CD45RO-negative cells, positively selected for CCR7, that made up naive CD8 cells, with terminally differentiated effector memory CD45RA+ cells excluded. Sequenced: naive CD8+ T cells sorted from blood. The receptors here all came from a man between 18 and 29 years old in good health.

As for this clone: Different DNA sequences within this sample yield the same CDR3. The chain combines TRBV9 with TRBJ2-2; D call uncertain. The CDR3 runs to 16 residues. V was shortened by 0 bases and J by 2 bases, with 11 bases between the two germline ends. Germline CDR1 is SGDLS and CDR2 is YYNGEE. CDR3 in DNA: TGTGCCAGCAGCGTAGGCGACGGGCCAAACACCGGGGAGCTGTTTTTT. This sequence encodes CASSVGDGPNTGELFF.

This clone is a singleton in its sample. The CDR3 loop is CASSASGEAKNIQYF. The DNA of the CDR3 is TGTGCCAGCAGCGCTTCAGGGGAAGCCAAAAACATTCAGTACTTC. This chain uses TRBV9 with TRBJ2-4; D perhaps matches TRBD1 (6 bases). Trimming removed 3 bases from V and 0 bases from J, with 10 bases in between. The CDR3 runs 15 residues. Germline assignment: CDR1 SGDLS and CDR2 YYNGEE.

The CDR3 loop is CASRRVGGNEKLFF. The CDR3 nucleotides are TGTGCCAGCAGGAGAGTAGGGGGTAATGAAAAACTGTTTTTT. The chain couples TRBV27 to TRBJ1-4; D possibly corresponds to TRBD1 (6 bases). With 6 bases removed from V and 4 bases from J, the gap between germline ends came to 12 bases. Germline CDR1 is MNHEY and CDR2 is SMNVEV (reference sequence). The CDR3 length is 14 residues.

About this clone: Other DNA sequences of this sample code for an identical CDR3. V is TRBV19 and J is TRBJ1-5; D is possibly TRBD1 (6 bases). The V end was cut by 0 bases, the J end by 4 bases, with 13 bases between. The CDR3 length is 16 residues. Germline CDR1 and CDR2: LNHDA and SQIVND (reference sequence). CDR3 DNA sequence: TGTGCCAGTAGTATAGATCCAGGGGAAGGGAATCAGCCCCAGCATTTT. Translation: CASSIDPGEGNQPQHF.

The chain joins TRBV7-9 to TRBJ2-7; TRBD1 matches 8 bases. With 5 bases clipped from V and 1 base from J, the junction kept 10 bases outside the gene matches. CDR1 and CDR2 from the germline V gene are SEHNR and FQNEAQ (reference sequence). The CDR3 has 16 residues. The CDR3 here is CASSPPTGADSYEQYF. In nucleotides, the CDR3 is TGTGCCAGCAGCCCCCCGACAGGGGCAGATTCCTACGAGCAGTACTTC.

This chain uses TRBV13 with TRBJ2-1; a possible D gene is TRBD1 (6 bases). The CDR3 totals 15 residues. Per the germline V gene, CDR1 is PRHDT and CDR2 is FYEKMQ (reference sequence). V was pared by 3 bases and J by 7 bases, with 16 bases between. The DNA for the CDR3 is TGTGCCAGCAGCTTGGGGGCACACCTAGGGAATGAGCAGTTCTTC. The encoded protein is CASSLGAHLGNEQFF.

CDR3 sequence reads: CASSLGASGASTDTQYF. The CDR3 DNA follows: TGTGCCAGCAGCTTAGGTGCTAGCGGGGCGTCCACAGATACGCAGTATTTT. The chain combines TRBV7-9 with TRBJ2-3; 9 nucleotides line up with TRBD2. Germline V CDR1 and CDR2: SEHNR, FQNEAQ (reference sequence). The CDR3 consists of 17 residues. Trimming took 1 base from V and 2 from J; bases not matched to a gene: 7. The entire variable domain, with the rest obtained from reference TRBV7-9 and TRBJ2-3, is as follows: DTGVSQNPRHKITKRGQNVTFRCDPISEHNRLYWYRQTLGQGPEFLTYFQNEAQLEKSRLLSDRFSAERPKGSFSTLEIQRTEQGDSAMYLCASSLGASGASTDTQYFGPGTRLTVL.

This clone was detected once. The chain recombines TRBV9 with TRBJ2-1; tentative D call: TRBD2 (6 bases). This CDR3 comprises 14 residues. Trimming removed 0 bases at V and 9 bases at J, with 13 bases between. Germline V gives CDR1 SGDLS, CDR2 YYNGEE. CDR3 loop: CASSVANRGVEQFF. The CDR3 DNA follows: TGTGCCAGCAGCGTAGCCAACCGCGGGGTTGAGCAGTTCTTC.

The rearrangement joins TRBV6-6 to TRBJ2-1; 7 bases align to TRBD1. CDR3 length: 13 residues. Germline values: CDR1 MNHNY, CDR2 SVGAGI (reference sequence). J was trimmed by 10 bases and V by 9 bases; bases with no gene match: 12. The CDR3 is CASSGTDNQEQFF. The CDR3, as DNA: TGTGCCAGTTCCGGGACAGACAACCAGGAGCAGTTCTTC.

The rearrangement joins TRBV30 to TRBJ2-7; either TRBD1 or TRBD2 may fit D (6 bases each). The germline V gene has CDR1 GTSNPN and CDR2 SVGIG (reference sequence). Trimming removed 4 bases at V and 0 bases at J, with 19 bases between. The CDR3 has 16 residues. CDR3 nucleotides: TGTGCCTGGACCATGGACGACAGGACTACCTCCTACGAGCAGTACTTC. Encoded protein: CAWTMDDRTTSYEQYF.

The CDR3 DNA is TGTGCCAGCAGCCCTCCCTTCGGATCTGAAGCGGGGGTCACAGATACGCAGTATTTT. Encoded protein: CASSPPFGSEAGVTDTQYF. The chain carries TRBV4-2 and TRBJ2-3, with TRBD2 identical over 8 bases. Germline V gives CDR1 LGHNA, CDR2 YNFKEQ. After removal of 4 bases from V and 2 bases from J, the junction contained 17 bases not matched to a gene. The CDR3 is made up of 19 amino acids.

As concerns this clone: This sample includes further DNA sequences coding for the same CDR3. The DNA for the CDR3 is TGCGCCAGCAGCCAAGTAGGGGGGGTTTCCTACGAGCAGTACTTC. This codes for CASSQVGGVSYEQYF. This chain uses TRBV4-1 with TRBJ2-7, with D possibly being TRBD2 (7 bases). Germline V gene lookup returns CDR1 MGHRA and CDR2 YSYEKL. CDR3 size: 15 residues. V was clipped by 1 base and J by 1 base, with 11 bases between them.

The chain joins TRBV28 to TRBJ1-3; 11 nucleotides match TRBD1. CDR1 and CDR2 (germline): MDHEN, SYDVKM. The length of the CDR3 is 14 residues. J gave up 4 bases and V 4 bases, and 0 bases lay outside the gene matches. The CDR3 region has the DNA TGTGCCAGCAGTTGGACAGGGGGCGGAAACACCATATATTTT. Its translation is CASSWTGGGNTIYF.

The chain recombines TRBV5-6 with TRBJ2-1; 10 bases are shared with TRBD1. With V trimmed by 0 bases and J by 6 bases, 12 bases remained unmatched. This CDR3 spans 18 amino acids. CDR1 SGHDT and CDR2 YYEEEE come from the germline V gene. CDR3 bases: TGTGCCAGCAGCTTGGATACGGCCGGGACAGGGGTAAGCAATGAGCAGTTCTTC. It yields the protein CASSLDTAGTGVSNEQFF.

The V and J genes are TRBV7-9 and TRBJ2-7; 7 bases fit TRBD1. CDR1 is SEHNR, CDR2 FQNEAQ, per germline (reference sequence). After removal of 5 bases from V and 6 bases from J, the junction contained 7 bases not matched to a gene. The CDR3 totals 13 residues. Here the CDR3 DNA reads TGTGCCAGCAGCCCCCGGGACAGTTCCGAGCAGTACTTC. It yields the protein CASSPRDSSEQYF.

This clone occurred once. The chain couples TRBV2 to TRBJ1-5; no definite D call. Trimming removed 3 bases from V and 6 bases from J, with 12 bases in between. The CDR3 spans 14 residues. CDR1 and CDR2 (germline): SNHLY, FYNNEI. CDR3 nucleotide sequence: TGTGCCAGCAGTGAGGGGTTCGGAGGTCAGCCCCAGCATTTT. Protein: CASSEGFGGQPQHF.

Details on this clone: Other DNA sequences in the sample encode the same CDR3. This sequence joins TRBV4-1 and TRBJ2-1, with 8 bases aligning to TRBD2. Trimming removed 3 bases from V and 7 bases from J; junction bases left unmatched: 2. There are 13 residues in the CDR3. The V gene's germline CDR1 is MGHRA and CDR2 YSYEKL. CDR3 region: CASSHGGGNEQFF. In DNA, the CDR3 is TGCGCCAGCAGCCATGGCGGGGGGAATGAGCAGTTCTTC.

About this clone itself: Additional DNA sequences in this sample encode the identical CDR3. This rearrangement joins TRBV5-1 to TRBJ2-7, with 9 nucleotides matching TRBD1. Losses at the gene ends were 1 base for V and 1 base for J; bases not matched to a gene: 3. There are 15 residues in the CDR3. Per the germline V gene, CDR1 is SGHRS and CDR2 is YFSETQ. CDR3 protein: CASSLTGQGSYEQYF. CDR3 DNA sequence: TGCGCCAGCAGCTTGACGGGACAGGGATCCTACGAGCAGTACTTC.

This chain uses TRBV5-6 with TRBJ2-7; 11 bases fit TRBD2. Germline assignment: CDR1 SGHDT and CDR2 YYEEEE. V shed 4 bases and J 9 bases; nucleotides not matched to a gene: 15. The CDR3 contains 16 residues. CDR3 sequence (DNA): TGTGCCAGCAGCCTGGGACTAGCGGAGACCGTCCGTGGGCAGTACTTC. Its protein product is CASSLGLAETVRGQYF.

This chain uses TRBV6-4 with TRBJ2-2; D might be TRBD1 (5 bases). Trimming stripped 5 bases from V and 3 bases from J, with 10 bases between. The CDR3 spans 14 residues. Germline V gene data show CDR1 as MRHNA and CDR2 as SNTAGT. The CDR3 DNA sequence: TGTGCCAGCAGTTCCACAGGTGACACCGGGGAGCTGTTTTTT. Protein sequence: CASSSTGDTGELFF.

Turning to this clone: Other DNA sequences within the sample encode an identical CDR3. V gene TRBV7-8 combines with J gene TRBJ2-1; D gene uncertain. Germline CDR1 SGHVS, CDR2 FQNEAQ. V was pared by 4 bases and J by 0 bases, with 4 bases between. This CDR3 is built from 13 residues. As DNA, the CDR3 is TGTGCCAGCAGCTCCAGCTCCTACAATGAGCAGTTCTTC. This codes for CASSSSSYNEQFF.

This clone was detected only once. The chain employs TRBV7-6 and TRBJ2-5, with D unclear. The length of the CDR3 is 13 residues. V shed 3 bases and J shed 5 bases, with 10 bases lying between them. The germline gives CDR1 SGHVS, CDR2 FNYEAQ. The CDR3 sequence is CASSLDGFETQYF. Written as DNA, the CDR3 is TGTGCCAGCAGCTTGGATGGGTTTGAGACCCAGTACTTC.

This chain uses TRBV30 with TRBJ1-2; 11 positions match TRBD1. This CDR3 has 15 residues. Trimming at V came to 1 base and at J to 5 bases, leaving 6 bases not matched to a gene. Germline assignment: CDR1 GTSNPN and CDR2 SVGIG (reference sequence). This CDR3 is CAWSAGQGATYGYTF. For the CDR3, the DNA is TGTGCCTGGAGTGCTGGACAGGGGGCGACATATGGCTACACCTTC.

The chain uses TRBV14 and TRBJ2-7, with D unresolved. Germline V gene sequence: CDR1 SGHDN, CDR2 FVKESK. The V end was cut by 4 bases, the J end by 2 bases, with 18 bases between. CDR3 length: 16 residues. The CDR3 DNA follows: TGTGCCAGCAGCCCATCCGCGCTCCCCTTGGCCTACGAGCAGTACTTC. Protein: CASSPSALPLAYEQYF.

The chain joins TRBV19 to TRBJ2-4, with D possibly matching TRBD2 (5 bases). Trimming took off 5 bases at V and 0 bases at J, with 29 bases between the two ends. The CDR3 loop spans 21 amino acids. Germline V gives CDR1 LNHDA, CDR2 SQIVND (reference sequence). Written as DNA, the CDR3 is TGTGCCAGTAGTGCACCGCTAGGGAGCGTCATTTCAAGCCTAGCCAAAAACATTCAGTACTTC. Protein sequence: CASSAPLGSVISSLAKNIQYF.

The chain has TRBV11-2 and TRBJ2-7; D possibly uses TRBD1 or TRBD2 (5 bases each). From germline, CDR1 is SGHAT and CDR2 FQNNGV. Trimming left V 5 bases short and J 7 bases short, with 15 bases between. This CDR3 has 13 residues. This CDR3 reads CASSHRGREEQYF. DNA of the CDR3: TGTGCCAGCAGCCATAGGGGCAGGGAGGAGCAGTACTTC.

This chain connects TRBV7-9 to TRBJ2-7, with 7 nucleotides matching TRBD2. CDR1 is SEHNR and CDR2 is FQNEAQ in the germline V gene (reference sequence). V shed 5 bases and J 3 bases; nucleotides not matched to a gene: 7. The CDR3 has 14 residues. CDR3 bases: TGTGCCAGCAGCATAAGCGGGACCCTCTACGAGCAGTACTTC. Residues: CASSISGTLYEQYF.

The V and J genes are TRBV19 and TRBJ2-7; tentatively, D is TRBD2 (5 bases). The CDR3 runs 15 residues. Per the germline V gene, CDR1 is LNHDA and CDR2 is SQIVND (reference sequence). V lost 3 bases and J 2 bases, leaving 14 bases between the germline ends. CDR3 DNA: TGTGCCAGTAGTATCCTCGGGGTAGGGCCCTACGAGCAGTACTTC. This encodes CASSILGVGPYEQYF.

The CDR3 here is CASARGGNYYNEQFF. DNA of the CDR3: TGTGCCAGCGCCCGTGGCGGAAATTATTACAATGAGCAGTTCTTC. This sequence joins TRBV27 and TRBJ2-1; no firm D call. V lost 8 bases and J 4 bases, leaving 18 bases between the germline ends. The CDR3 is 15 amino acids. Germline CDR1 and CDR2: MNHEY and SMNVEV (reference sequence).

The chain recombines TRBV4-1 with TRBJ2-7; a possible D gene is TRBD2 (5 bases). CDR3 length: 15 residues. Germline assignment: CDR1 MGHRA and CDR2 YSYEKL. Trimming shortened V by 2 bases and J by 0 bases, and 11 bases separated the two germline ends. The CDR3 DNA reads TGCGCCAGCAGCCAAAAGGACTTGCACTCCTACGAGCAGTACTTC. Its translation: CASSQKDLHSYEQYF.

This clone was seen more than once but under ten times. The chain recombines TRBV5-6 with TRBJ1-2, with TRBD1 matching over 8 bases. This CDR3 contains 15 residues. J was trimmed by 8 bases and V by 0 bases; bases with no gene match: 9. From germline, CDR1 is SGHDT and CDR2 YYEEEE. In nucleotides, the CDR3 is TGTGCCAGCAGCTTGGAGGGACAGGTGGGTGAAGGCTACACCTTC. The encoded protein is CASSLEGQVGEGYTF.

CDR3 nucleotide sequence: TGTGCCAGCAGCCCTTCCGGGGCAGCCTGGGGCACTGAAGCTTTCTTT. It specifies CASSPSGAAWGTEAFF. The chain employs TRBV7-9 and TRBJ1-1; D is possibly TRBD1 (5 bases). This CDR3 is 16 amino acids long. Trimming took 5 bases from V and 4 from J, leaving 20 bases between them. Germline CDR1 SEHNR, CDR2 FQNEAQ (reference sequence).